This T cell receptor (beta chain) was recorded in a study of T cell repertoires in cytomegalovirus infection. On the study more broadly: Epitope selection comprised recently identified HLA-C-restricted CMV epitopes and well-studied HLA-B-restricted CMV epitopes. Study-level results: CMV-specific TCR beta clonotypes restricted by HLA-C dominated the ex vivo response.

This CDR3 has 15 residues. Losses at the gene ends were 6 bases for V and 5 bases for J; bases not matched to a gene: 10. CDR1 and CDR2 from the germline V gene are MGHRA and YSYEKL. This clonotype came up a few times. The antigen remains unidentified. One entry per CDR3 protein, called by TCRdb with MiXCR from the reads. The table has roughly 78,000 distinct CDR3 sequences, 40% seen once; the top ten hold approximately 95%. This TCR was sampled from a human donor in good health (CMV status not recorded). Some clones in this sample may be carry-over from other donors' samples. The starting material was CD8+ T cells from cultured PBMCs, obtained from culture after CMV antigen stimulation. The J gene is TRBJ2-7, the V gene TRBV4-1; 10 bases align to TRBD1. The CDR3 protein is CASRNTGTGVHEQYF. CDR3 in DNA: TGCGCCAGCAGGAATACCGGGACAGGGGTACACGAGCAGTACTTC.